This TCR beta chain emerged from a study of OX40 agonist ivuxolimab in advanced cancers. Profiling relied on immunoSEQ multiplex PCR, and the TCRdb table lists in-frame clones only, not all of them. The sample has around 39,000 clones; 80% to 90% are singletons. The CDR3 contains 12 residues. Trimming stripped 1 base from V and 12 bases from J, with 10 bases between. Germline lookup yields CDR1 LGHNA and CDR2 YSLEER. Study-wide results and limits: Expanded peripheral T cells had an undetermined antigen specificity.

Concerning this clone itself: Its antigen is not known.

This clonotype was sampled from an adult with an advanced solid tumor such as melanoma, head and neck, liver or kidney cancer. The V and J genes are TRBV4-3 and TRBJ2-1; D gene ambiguous. The specimen comprised CD4+ or CD8+ T cells sorted from blood, sampled in a trial of the OX40 agonist ivuxolimab. This CDR3 is CASSQGTLGQFF. As DNA, the CDR3 is TGCGCCAGCAGCCAAGGAACCCTCGGGCAGTTCTTC.